These 9 T cell receptor beta chains were sequenced from one sample in a study of shared clonotypes between healthy human individuals. The repertoire was sequenced with immunoSEQ multiplex PCR; TCRdb's copy has only in-frame clones and lacks some. The repertoire holds over 2 million clones, with approximately 90% as singletons. Source material: naive CD4+ T cells from PBMCs. Subset denoted: CD45RA+ positively selected. The receptors were sampled from a man aged 18-30 years in good health. Some clones in this sample may be carry-over from other donors' samples.

In its sample, this clone was seen once. The chain recombines TRBV19 with TRBJ2-3; D gene ambiguous. Per the germline V gene, CDR1 is LNHDA and CDR2 is SQIVND (reference sequence). This CDR3 is 11 amino acids long. V lost 3 bases to trimming and J lost 6 bases, with 4 bases between them. This CDR3 reads CASSIFDTQYF. As DNA, the CDR3 is TGTGCCAGTAGTATTTTCGATACGCAGTATTTT.

The gene calls are TRBV7-8 and TRBJ2-3; 10 bases line up with TRBD2. Germline V gives CDR1 SGHVS, CDR2 FQNEAQ. The CDR3 is 19 amino acids. With V trimmed by 5 bases and J by 2 bases, 16 bases remained unmatched. The DNA of the CDR3 is TGTGCCAGCAGCCCACTAGCGGCTCCTAGCGGGAGTGTCACAGATACGCAGTATTTT. It codes for CASSPLAAPSGSVTDTQYF.

Concerning this clone itself: This sample includes further DNA sequences coding for the same CDR3. This chain joins TRBV5-1 and TRBJ2-3; D gene ambiguous. From germline, CDR1 is SGHRS and CDR2 YFSETQ. The V and J ends lost 0 bases and 1 base respectively, with 3 bases between them. The CDR3 spans 13 residues. This CDR3 reads CASSLVGTDTQYF. The CDR3 nucleotides read TGCGCCAGCAGCTTGGTCGGCACAGATACGCAGTATTTT.

The rearrangement links TRBV6-1 to TRBJ1-1, with TRBD1 matching over 7 bases. V lost 2 bases to trimming and J lost 0 bases; unmatched junction nucleotides: 6. CDR3 size: 16 residues. Germline lookup yields CDR1 MNHNS and CDR2 SASEGT. CDR3: CASSENRGSLNTEAFF. CDR3 sequence (DNA): TGTGCCAGCAGTGAAAACAGGGGTTCCCTGAACACTGAAGCTTTCTTT.

The V and J genes are TRBV7-2 and TRBJ2-5, with 10 positions matching TRBD2. The CDR3 loop spans 16 amino acids. The germline CDR1 and CDR2 sequences are SGHTA and FQGNSA. V trimming: 1 base; J trimming: 1 base; junction bases outside the gene matches: 3. The CDR3 region has the DNA TGTGCCAGCAGCTTAGGGCGGACTAGCGGCCAAGAGACCCAGTACTTC. Protein product: CASSLGRTSGQETQYF.

This chain connects TRBV7-9 to TRBJ2-5; D uncertain. The germline V gene has CDR1 SEHNR and CDR2 FQNEAQ (reference sequence). The CDR3 runs 12 residues. Trimming took off 2 bases at V and 3 bases at J, with 4 bases between the two ends. The DNA of the CDR3 is TGTGCCAGCAGCTTAATCGAAGAGACCCAGTACTTC. This sequence encodes CASSLIEETQYF.

The rearrangement uses TRBV28 and TRBJ1-2; no clear D gene. The V gene's germline CDR1 is MDHEN and CDR2 SYDVKM. This CDR3 is built from 11 residues. V gave up 10 bases and J gave up 8 bases, with 14 bases separating them. In DNA form, the CDR3 reads TGTGCCATACGTGGGAAGGGCGGCTACACCTTC. Its translation: CAIRGKGGYTF.

The rearrangement joins TRBV7-9 to TRBJ1-3; the D gene is possibly TRBD1 (6 bases). CDR3 length: 15 residues. Germline CDR1 SEHNR, CDR2 FQNEAQ (reference sequence). V gave up 5 bases and J gave up 8 bases, with 19 bases separating them. This CDR3 reads CASSATGTLWDTIYF. Written as DNA, the CDR3 is TGTGCCAGCAGCGCAACAGGGACTTTGTGGGACACCATATATTTT.

This clone has just one count. The J gene is TRBJ2-2, the V gene TRBV7-8; D not certain. Germline assignment: CDR1 SGHVS and CDR2 FQNEAQ. V was clipped by 2 bases and J by 6 bases, with 13 bases between them. The CDR3 contains 15 residues. CDR3 in DNA: TGTGCCAGCAGCTTACAAGGACCCCCAGCCGGGGAGCTGTTTTTT. Translating it yields CASSLQGPPAGELFF.